The clone carrying this T cell receptor (beta chain) came up once. The antigen is not known. Cultured CD4+ T-cell DNA underwent Oncomine TCR Beta short-read sequencing. Using its own MiXCR run on the PCR reads, TCRdb lists one record per CDR3 protein. The data contain some 20,000 distinct CDR3 sequences, around 40% of them seen just once; the ten biggest clones take up 26%. The sample comes from a study of vaccination and CD4 T cells after COVID-19. Study as a whole: Recovered-phase convalescent patients showed SARS-CoV-2 positivity by nasal swab PCR; eight to ten were mild, one severe. Convalescent persons amounted to six males plus four females, two of whom were Hispanic.

V was clipped by 2 bases and J by 8 bases, with 21 bases between them. CDR1 is SGHNT and CDR2 is YENEEA in the germline V gene. The CDR3 covers 16 residues. Study results and caveats: Reactive clone data from convalescent patients indicated a median of about 86% appearing only post-vaccination.

The treatment was: approximately 9-day PBMC culture with coronavirus spike peptide pools or control peptides (ViraFEST assay). PBMCs, plated at approximately 2 million per well, were grown in the presence of around 11 IU/ml IL-2 and 8.5 to 10 ug/ml peptide pools. This clonotype originated in a human donor who had recovered from COVID-19. This chain connects TRBV11-3 to TRBJ1-2, with a tentative D call TRBD1 (5 bases). The sample here was CD4+ T cells from blood, cultured in vitro, taken before SARS-CoV-2 vaccination. CDR3 amino acids: CASSLTPSGQGSGYTF. CDR3 in DNA: TGTGCCAGCAGCTTAACCCCATCCGGTCAGGGCTCAGGCTACACCTTC.